Listed below are T cell receptor beta chains from one sample, sequenced in a study of Ad26.COV2.S vaccination and SARS-CoV-2 variants. TCRdb's table, derived via immunoSEQ multiplex PCR, lists solely in-frame clones and lacks some. Of 510,000 or so clones listed, roughly 87% were seen once; the top ten hold roughly 13%. The sequenced sample was peripheral blood, obtained in a trial of Ad26.COV2.S vaccine versus placebo. The receptors here all came from a person between 18 and 65 years old who received the Ad26.COV2.S COVID-19 vaccine or a placebo. CDR3s include the opening cysteine and the closing phenylalanine or tryptophan.

J | V | CDR3
TRBJ2-1 | TRBV7-3 | CASSRTGGLANEQFF
TRBJ2-1 | TRBV5-1 | CASSLVSGVSSYNEQFF
TRBJ1-4 | TRBV28 | CASSFGQEKLFF
TRBJ2-4 | TRBV25-1 | CASSGPGNIQYF
TRBJ2-4 | TRBV19 | CASSAWGGGLAKNIQYF
TRBJ2-5 | TRBV5-4 | CASSTSLGTGQETQYF
TRBJ2-7 | TRBV6-6 | CASSYQRETSEQYF
TRBJ1-2 | TRBV5-1 | CASSLAVGQYGYTF
TRBJ2-2 | TRBV9 | CASSTGQGATGELFF
TRBJ1-1 | TRBV19 | CASSLTDRYPLNTEAFF
TRBJ1-1 | TRBV11-2 | CASSPGDPRQAKKNTEAFF
TRBJ1-2 | TRBV25-1 | CASSEVGTGVYGYTF
TRBJ2-7 | TRBV28 | CASSLGGHYEQYF
TRBJ2-2 | TRBV19 | CASSMDREFAGELFF
TRBJ1-2 | TRBV28 | CAAGGAGDYGYTF
TRBJ1-1 | TRBV4-3 | CASSQVRGTEAFF
TRBJ2-3 | TRBV6-2/TRBV6-3 | CASGWTVDTQYF
TRBJ1-1 | TRBV21-1 | CASSKIGRHTEAFF
TRBJ1-2 | TRBV4-1 | CASSQESGLGGYTF
TRBJ2-2 | TRBV20-1 | CSASTPSMGELFF
TRBJ2-7 | TRBV5-5 | CASSSYLPTSGSSYEQYF
TRBJ2-3 | TRBV25-1 | CASSARDTRTDTQYF
TRBJ1-4 | TRBV18 | CASSPIGREDEKLFF
TRBJ1-5 | TRBV19 | CASSPRTGQGQPQHF
TRBJ1-1 | TRBV28 | CASSLPSTVNTEAFF
TRBJ1-6 | TRBV30 | CAWRELPGRAYNSPLHF
TRBJ1-5 | TRBV6-2/TRBV6-3 | CASSYRGNQPQHF
TRBJ2-3 | TRBV24-1 | CATSDPDMGTDTQYF
TRBJ2-7 | TRBV4-2 | CASSQGLGYEQYF
TRBJ2-3 | TRBV2 | CASSQRRTGFTDTQYF
TRBJ1-6 | TRBV27 | CASSYGISNSPLHF
TRBJ2-1 | TRBV9 | CAGGKAALSSYNEQFF
TRBJ1-2 | TRBV15 | CATSSRGRNYGYTF
TRBJ2-7 | TRBV28 | CASSLSGQREQYF
TRBJ1-5 | TRBV6-5 | CASRGTNQPQHF
TRBJ1-2 | TRBV28 | CASHGGSPNYGYTF